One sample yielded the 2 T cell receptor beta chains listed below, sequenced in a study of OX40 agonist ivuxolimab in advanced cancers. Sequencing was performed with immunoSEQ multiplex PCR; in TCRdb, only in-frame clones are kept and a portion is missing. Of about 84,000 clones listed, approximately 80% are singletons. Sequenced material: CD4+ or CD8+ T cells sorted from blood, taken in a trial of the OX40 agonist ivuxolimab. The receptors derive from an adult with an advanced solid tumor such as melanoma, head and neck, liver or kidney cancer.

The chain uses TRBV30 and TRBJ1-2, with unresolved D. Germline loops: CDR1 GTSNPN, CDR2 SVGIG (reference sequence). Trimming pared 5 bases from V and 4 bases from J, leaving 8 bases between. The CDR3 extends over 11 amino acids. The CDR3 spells CAWAVAYGYTF. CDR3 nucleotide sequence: TGTGCCTGGGCCGTGGCCTATGGCTACACCTTC.

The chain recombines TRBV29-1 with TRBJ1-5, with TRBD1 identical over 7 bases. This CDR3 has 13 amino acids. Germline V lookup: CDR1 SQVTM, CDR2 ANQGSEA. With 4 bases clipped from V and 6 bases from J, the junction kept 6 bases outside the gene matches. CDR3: CSVAQGDGQPQHF. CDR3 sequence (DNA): TGCAGCGTTGCCCAGGGGGACGGTCAGCCCCAGCATTTT.